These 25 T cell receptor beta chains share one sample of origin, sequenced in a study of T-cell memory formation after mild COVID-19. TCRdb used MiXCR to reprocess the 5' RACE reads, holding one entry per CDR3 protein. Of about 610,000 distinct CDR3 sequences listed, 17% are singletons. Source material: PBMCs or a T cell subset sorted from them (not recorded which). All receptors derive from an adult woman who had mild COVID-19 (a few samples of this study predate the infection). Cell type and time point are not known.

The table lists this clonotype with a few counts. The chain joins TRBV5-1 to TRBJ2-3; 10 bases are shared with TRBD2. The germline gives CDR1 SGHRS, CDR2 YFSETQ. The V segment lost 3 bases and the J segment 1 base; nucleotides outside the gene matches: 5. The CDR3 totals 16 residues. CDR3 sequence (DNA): TGCGCCAGCAGCTGGGGTACTAGCGGGGGCACAGATACGCAGTATTTT. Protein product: CASSWGTSGGTDTQYF.

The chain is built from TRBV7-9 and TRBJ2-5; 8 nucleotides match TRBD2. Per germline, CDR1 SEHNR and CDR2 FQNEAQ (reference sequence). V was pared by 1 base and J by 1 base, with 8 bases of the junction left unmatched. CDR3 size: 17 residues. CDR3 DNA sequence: TGTGCCAGCAGCTTAGAAGGAGCGGGGGTGCTCCAAGAGACCCAGTACTTC. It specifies CASSLEGAGVLQETQYF.

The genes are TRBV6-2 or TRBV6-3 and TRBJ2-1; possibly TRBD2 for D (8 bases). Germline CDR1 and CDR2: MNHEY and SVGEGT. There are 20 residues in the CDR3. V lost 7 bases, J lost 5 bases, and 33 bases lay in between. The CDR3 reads CASTAALDRRIAGTDNEQFF. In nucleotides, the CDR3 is TGTGCCAGCACGGCGGCCCTGGACAGGAGAATAGCGGGAACGGACAATGAGCAGTTCTTC.

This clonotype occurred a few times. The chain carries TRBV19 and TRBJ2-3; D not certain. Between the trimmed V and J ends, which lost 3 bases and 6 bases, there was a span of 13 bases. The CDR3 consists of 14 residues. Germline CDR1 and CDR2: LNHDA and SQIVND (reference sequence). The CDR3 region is CASSIGLRIDTQYF. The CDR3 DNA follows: TGTGCCAGTAGTATCGGGCTACGCATCGATACGCAGTATTTT.

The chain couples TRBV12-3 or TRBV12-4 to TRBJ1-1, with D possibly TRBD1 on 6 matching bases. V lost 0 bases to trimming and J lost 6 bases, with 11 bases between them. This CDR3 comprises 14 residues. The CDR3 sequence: CASSLAAGTSEAFF. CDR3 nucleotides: TGTGCCAGCAGTTTAGCCGCCGGGACATCTGAAGCTTTCTTT.

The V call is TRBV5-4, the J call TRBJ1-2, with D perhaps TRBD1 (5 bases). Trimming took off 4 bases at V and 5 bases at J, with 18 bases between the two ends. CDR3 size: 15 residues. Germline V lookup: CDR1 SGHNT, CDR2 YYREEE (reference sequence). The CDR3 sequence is CASSPPRGVGYGYTF. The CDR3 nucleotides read TGTGCCAGCAGCCCACCGCGGGGGGTAGGTTATGGCTACACCTTC. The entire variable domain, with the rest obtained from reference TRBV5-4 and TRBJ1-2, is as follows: ETGVTQSPTHLIKTRGQQVTLRCSSQSGHNTVSWYQQALGQGPQFIFQYYREEENGRGNFPPRFSGLQFPNYSSELNVNALELDDSALYLCASSPPRGVGYGYTFGSGTRLTVV.

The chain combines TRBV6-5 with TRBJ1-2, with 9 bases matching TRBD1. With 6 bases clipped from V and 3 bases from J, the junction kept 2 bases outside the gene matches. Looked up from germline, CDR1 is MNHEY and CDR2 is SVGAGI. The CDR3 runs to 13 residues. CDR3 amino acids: CASRGTGYYGYTF. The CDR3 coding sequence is TGTGCCAGCAGGGGGACAGGGTACTATGGCTACACCTTC.

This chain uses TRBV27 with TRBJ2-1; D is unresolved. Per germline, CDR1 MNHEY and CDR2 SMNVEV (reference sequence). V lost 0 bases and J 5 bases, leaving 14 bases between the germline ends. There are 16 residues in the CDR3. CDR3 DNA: TGTGCCAGCAGTTTATCTTGGCGACTGGATCACAATGAGCAGTTCTTC. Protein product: CASSLSWRLDHNEQFF.

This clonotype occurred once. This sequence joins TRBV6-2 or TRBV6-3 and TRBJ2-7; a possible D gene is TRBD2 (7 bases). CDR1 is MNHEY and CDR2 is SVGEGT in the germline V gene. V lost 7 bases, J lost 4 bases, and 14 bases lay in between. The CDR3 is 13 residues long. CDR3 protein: CASTWGGRYEQYF. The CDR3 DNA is TGTGCCAGCACCTGGGGGGGGCGATACGAGCAGTACTTC.

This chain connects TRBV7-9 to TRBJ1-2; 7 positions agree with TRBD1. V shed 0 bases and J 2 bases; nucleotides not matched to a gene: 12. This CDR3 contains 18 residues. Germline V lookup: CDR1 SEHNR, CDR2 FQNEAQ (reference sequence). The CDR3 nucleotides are TGTGCCAGCAGCTTAGCCGAGGGAGGGGGACAGCCGAACTATGGCTACACCTTC. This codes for CASSLAEGGGQPNYGYTF.

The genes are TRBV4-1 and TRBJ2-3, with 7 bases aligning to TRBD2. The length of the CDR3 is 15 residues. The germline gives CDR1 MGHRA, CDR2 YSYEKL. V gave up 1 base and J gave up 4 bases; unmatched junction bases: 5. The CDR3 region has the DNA TGCGCCAGCAGCCAAGGTAGCGGGCGGGCAGATACGCAGTATTTT. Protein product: CASSQGSGRADTQYF.

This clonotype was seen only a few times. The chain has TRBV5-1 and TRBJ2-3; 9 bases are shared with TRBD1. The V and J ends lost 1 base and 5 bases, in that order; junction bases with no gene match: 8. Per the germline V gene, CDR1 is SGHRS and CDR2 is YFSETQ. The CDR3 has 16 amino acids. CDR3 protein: CASSLRDRVSGDTQYF. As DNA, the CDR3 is TGCGCCAGCAGCTTGAGGGACAGGGTTTCGGGAGATACGCAGTATTTT.

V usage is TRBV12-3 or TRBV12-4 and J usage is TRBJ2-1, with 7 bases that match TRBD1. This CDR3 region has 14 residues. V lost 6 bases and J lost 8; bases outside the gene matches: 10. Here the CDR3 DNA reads TGTGCCAGCAGCCTAGGGCAGGGGGACCATGAGCAGTTCTTC. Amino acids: CASSLGQGDHEQFF.

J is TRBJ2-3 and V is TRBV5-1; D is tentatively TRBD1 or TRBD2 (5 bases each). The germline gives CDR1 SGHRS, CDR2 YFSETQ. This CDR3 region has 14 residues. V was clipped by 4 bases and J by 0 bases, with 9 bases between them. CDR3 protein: CASSEGHSTDTQYF. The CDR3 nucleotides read TGCGCCAGCAGCGAGGGGCATAGCACAGATACGCAGTATTTT.

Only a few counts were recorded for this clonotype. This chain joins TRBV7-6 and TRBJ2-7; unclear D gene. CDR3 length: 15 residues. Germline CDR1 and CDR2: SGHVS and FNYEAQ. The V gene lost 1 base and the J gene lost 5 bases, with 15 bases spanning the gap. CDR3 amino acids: CASSLGRAPHNEQYF. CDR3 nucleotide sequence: TGTGCCAGCAGCTTAGGCCGGGCCCCCCACAACGAGCAGTACTTC.

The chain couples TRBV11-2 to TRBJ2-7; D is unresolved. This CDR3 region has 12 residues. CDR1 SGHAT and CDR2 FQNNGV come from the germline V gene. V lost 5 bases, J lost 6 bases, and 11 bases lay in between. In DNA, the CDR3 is TGTGCCAGCAGCCCGATCGATCGCGAGCAGTACTTC. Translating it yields CASSPIDREQYF.

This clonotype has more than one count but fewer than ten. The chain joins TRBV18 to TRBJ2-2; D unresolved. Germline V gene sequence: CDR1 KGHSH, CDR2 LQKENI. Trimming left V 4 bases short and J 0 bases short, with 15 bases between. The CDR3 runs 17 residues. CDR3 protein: CASSLLQLLTNTGELFF. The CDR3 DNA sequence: TGTGCCAGCTCACTACTCCAGCTATTAACGAACACCGGGGAGCTGTTTTTT.

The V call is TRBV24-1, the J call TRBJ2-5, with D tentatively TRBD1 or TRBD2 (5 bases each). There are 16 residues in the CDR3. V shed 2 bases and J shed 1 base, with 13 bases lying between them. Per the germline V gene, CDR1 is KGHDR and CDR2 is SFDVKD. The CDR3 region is CATSDSPGPTQETQYF. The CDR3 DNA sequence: TGTGCCACCAGTGATTCACCGGGGCCTACCCAAGAGACCCAGTACTTC.

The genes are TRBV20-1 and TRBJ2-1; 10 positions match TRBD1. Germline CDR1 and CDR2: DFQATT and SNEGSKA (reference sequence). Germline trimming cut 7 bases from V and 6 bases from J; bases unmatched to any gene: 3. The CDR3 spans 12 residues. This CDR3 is CSVGTGVNEQFF. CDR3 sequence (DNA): TGCAGTGTCGGGACAGGGGTCAATGAGCAGTTCTTC.

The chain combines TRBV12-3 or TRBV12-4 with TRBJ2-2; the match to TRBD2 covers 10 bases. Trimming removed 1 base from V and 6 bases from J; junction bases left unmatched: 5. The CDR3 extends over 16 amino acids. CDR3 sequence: CASSLGLAGVAGELFF. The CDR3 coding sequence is TGTGCCAGCAGTTTAGGGCTAGCGGGAGTGGCCGGGGAGCTGTTTTTT.

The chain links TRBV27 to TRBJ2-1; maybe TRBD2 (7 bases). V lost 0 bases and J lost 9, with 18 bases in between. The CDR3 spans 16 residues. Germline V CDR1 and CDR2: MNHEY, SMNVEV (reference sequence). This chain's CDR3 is CASSLSDAGEGGEQFF. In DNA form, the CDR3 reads TGTGCCAGCAGTTTATCCGACGCGGGAGAGGGGGGTGAGCAGTTCTTC.

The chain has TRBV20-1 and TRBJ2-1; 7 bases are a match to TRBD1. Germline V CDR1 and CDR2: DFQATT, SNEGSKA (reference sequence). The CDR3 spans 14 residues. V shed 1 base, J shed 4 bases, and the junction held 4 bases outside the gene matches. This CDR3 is CSARAGTVYNEQFF. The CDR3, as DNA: TGCAGTGCTAGAGCCGGGACAGTATACAATGAGCAGTTCTTC.

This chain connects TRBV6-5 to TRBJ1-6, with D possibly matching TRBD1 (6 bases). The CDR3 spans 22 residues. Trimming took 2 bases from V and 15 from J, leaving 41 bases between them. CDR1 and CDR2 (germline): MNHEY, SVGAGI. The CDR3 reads CASSYPNDRPPALRDRRGYLHF. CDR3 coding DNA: TGTGCCAGCAGTTACCCTAATGACAGGCCACCTGCCCTACGGGATCGGAGAGGTTACCTCCACTTT.

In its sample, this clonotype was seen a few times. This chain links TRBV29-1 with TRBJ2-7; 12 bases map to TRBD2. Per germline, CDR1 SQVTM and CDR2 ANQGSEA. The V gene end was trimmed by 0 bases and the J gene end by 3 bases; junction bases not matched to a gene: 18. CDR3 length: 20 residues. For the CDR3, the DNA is TGCAGCGTTGAAGATTACCTAGAGGGACTAGCGGGTTTAGACCGCTACGAGCAGTACTTC. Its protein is CSVEDYLEGLAGLDRYEQYF.

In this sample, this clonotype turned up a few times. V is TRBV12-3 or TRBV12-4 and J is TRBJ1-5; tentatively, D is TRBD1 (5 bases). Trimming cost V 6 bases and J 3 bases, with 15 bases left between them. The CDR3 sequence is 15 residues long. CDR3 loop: CASSSGRGNNQPQHF. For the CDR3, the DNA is TGTGCCAGCAGCTCAGGTCGGGGGAACAATCAGCCCCAGCATTTT.